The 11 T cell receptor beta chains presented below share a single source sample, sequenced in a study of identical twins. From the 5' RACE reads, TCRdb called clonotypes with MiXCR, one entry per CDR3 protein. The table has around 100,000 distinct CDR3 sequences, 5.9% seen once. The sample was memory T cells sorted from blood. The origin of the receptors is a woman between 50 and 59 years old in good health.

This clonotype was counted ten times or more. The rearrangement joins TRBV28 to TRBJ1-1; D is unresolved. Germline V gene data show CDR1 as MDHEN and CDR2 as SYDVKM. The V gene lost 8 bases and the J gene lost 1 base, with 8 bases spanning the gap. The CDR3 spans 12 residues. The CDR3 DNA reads TGTGCCAGCGGACTATCGAACACTGAAGCTTTCTTT. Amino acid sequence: CASGLSNTEAFF.

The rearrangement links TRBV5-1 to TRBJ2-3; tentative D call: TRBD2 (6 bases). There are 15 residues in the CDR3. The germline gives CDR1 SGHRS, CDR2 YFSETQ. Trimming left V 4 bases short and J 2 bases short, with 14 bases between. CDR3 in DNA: TGCGCCAGCAGCCCAATGAGCGGGTTCACAGATACGCAGTATTTT. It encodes CASSPMSGFTDTQYF.

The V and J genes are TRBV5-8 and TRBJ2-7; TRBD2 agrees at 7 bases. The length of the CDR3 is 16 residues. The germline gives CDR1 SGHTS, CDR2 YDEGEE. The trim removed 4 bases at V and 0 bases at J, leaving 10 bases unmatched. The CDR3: CASSRPSGTFSYEQYF. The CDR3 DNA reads TGTGCCAGCAGCAGACCCAGCGGGACCTTCTCCTACGAGCAGTACTTC.

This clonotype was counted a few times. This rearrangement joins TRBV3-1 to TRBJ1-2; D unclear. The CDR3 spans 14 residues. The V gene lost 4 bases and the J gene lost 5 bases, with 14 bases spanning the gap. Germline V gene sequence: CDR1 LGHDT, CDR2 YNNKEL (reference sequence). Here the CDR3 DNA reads TGTGCCAGCAGCCTCTCTAGGGTCGAATATGGCTACACCTTC. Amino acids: CASSLSRVEYGYTF.

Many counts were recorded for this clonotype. CDR3 sequence reads: CASSYEQYF. Here the CDR3 DNA reads TGTGCCAGTTCATACGAGCAGTACTTC. The chain has TRBV19 and TRBJ2-7; D not resolved. Germline assignment: CDR1 LNHDA and CDR2 SQIVND (reference sequence). Trimming cost V 8 bases and J 4 bases, with 3 bases left between them. CDR3 length equals 9 residues.

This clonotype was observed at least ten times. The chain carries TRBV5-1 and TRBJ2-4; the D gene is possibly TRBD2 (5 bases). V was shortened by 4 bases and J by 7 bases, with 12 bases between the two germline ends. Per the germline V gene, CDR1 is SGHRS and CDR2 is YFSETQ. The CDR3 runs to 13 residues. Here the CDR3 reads CASSPRTGNIQYF. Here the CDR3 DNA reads TGCGCCAGCAGCCCCCGGACGGGGAACATTCAGTACTTC.

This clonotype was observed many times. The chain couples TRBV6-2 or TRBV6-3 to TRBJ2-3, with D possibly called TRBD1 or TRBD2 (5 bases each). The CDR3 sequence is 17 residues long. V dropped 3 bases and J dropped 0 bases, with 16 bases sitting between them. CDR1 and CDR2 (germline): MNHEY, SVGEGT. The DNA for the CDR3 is TGTGCCAGCAGTTATGAACTTGGGGGTGTGAGCACAGATACGCAGTATTTT. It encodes CASSYELGGVSTDTQYF.

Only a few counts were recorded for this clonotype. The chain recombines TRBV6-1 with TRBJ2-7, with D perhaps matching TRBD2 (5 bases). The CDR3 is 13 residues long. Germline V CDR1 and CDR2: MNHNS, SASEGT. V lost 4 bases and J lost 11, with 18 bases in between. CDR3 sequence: CASSADLSAHKYV. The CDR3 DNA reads TGTGCCAGCAGTGCGGACTTGTCGGCCCATAAGTACGTC.

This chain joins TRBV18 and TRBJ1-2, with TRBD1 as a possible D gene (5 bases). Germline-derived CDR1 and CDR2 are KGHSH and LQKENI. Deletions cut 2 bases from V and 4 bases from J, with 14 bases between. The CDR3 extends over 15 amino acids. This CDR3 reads CASSPDHVTAYGYTF. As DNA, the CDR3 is TGTGCCAGCTCACCAGATCATGTGACAGCCTATGGCTACACCTTC. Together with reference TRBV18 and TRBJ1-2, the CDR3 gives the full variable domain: NAGVMQNPRHLVRRRGQEARLRCSPMKGHSHVYWYRQLPEEGLKFMVYLQKENIIDESGMPKERFSAEFPKEGPSILRIQQVVRGDSAAYFCASSPDHVTAYGYTFGSGTRLTVV.

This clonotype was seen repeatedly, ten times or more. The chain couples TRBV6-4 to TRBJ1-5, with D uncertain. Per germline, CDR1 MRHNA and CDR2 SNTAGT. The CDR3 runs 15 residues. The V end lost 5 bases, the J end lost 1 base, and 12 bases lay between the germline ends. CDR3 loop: CASSPSPESNQPQHF. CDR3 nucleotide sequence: TGTGCCAGCAGTCCCTCCCCTGAGAGCAATCAGCCCCAGCATTTT.

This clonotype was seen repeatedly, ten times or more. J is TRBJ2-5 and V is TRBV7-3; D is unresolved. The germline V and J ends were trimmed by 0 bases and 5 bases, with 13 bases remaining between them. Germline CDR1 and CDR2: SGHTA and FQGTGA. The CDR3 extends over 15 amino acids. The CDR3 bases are TGTGCCAGCAGCTTAACCCCAGGTCGGCGGGAGACCCAGTACTTC. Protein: CASSLTPGRRETQYF.